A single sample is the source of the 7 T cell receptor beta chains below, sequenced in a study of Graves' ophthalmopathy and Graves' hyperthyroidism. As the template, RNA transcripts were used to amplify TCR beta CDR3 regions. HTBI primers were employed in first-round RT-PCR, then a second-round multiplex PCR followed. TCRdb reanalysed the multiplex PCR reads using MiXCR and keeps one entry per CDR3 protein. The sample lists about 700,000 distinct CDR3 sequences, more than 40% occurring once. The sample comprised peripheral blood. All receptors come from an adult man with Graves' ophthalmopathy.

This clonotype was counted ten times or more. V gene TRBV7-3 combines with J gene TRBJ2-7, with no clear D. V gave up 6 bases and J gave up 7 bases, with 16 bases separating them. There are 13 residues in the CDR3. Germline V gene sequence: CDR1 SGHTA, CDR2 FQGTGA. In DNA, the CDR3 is TGTGCCAGCAGTTTGGGCTCCGCCCGGGAGCAGTACTTC. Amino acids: CASSLGSAREQYF.

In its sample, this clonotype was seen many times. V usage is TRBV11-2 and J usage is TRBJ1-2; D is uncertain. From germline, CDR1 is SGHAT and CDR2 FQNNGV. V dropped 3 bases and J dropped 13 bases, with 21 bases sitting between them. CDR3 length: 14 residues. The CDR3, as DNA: TGTGCCAGCAGCTTGTCCGGCCTTCGGAAGGCCACCACCTTC. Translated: CASSLSGLRKATTF.

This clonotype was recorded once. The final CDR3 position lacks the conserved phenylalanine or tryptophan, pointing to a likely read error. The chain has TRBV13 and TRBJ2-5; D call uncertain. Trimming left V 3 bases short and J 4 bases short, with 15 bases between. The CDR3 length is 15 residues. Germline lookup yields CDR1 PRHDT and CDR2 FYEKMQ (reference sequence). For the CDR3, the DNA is TGTGCCAGCAGCTTGCCTGGGATAAACGTAGAGACCCAGTACTCC. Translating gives CASSLPGINVETQYS.

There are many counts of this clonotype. The CDR3 DNA reads as TGCAGCGTTACAGTGAAGGTGAGCAATCAGCCCCAGCATTTT. This sequence encodes CSVTVKVSNQPQHF. This sequence joins TRBV29-1 and TRBJ1-5, with unresolved D. V shed 5 bases and J shed 1 base, with 12 bases lying between them. This CDR3 contains 14 residues. Germline V lookup: CDR1 SQVTM, CDR2 ANQGSEA.

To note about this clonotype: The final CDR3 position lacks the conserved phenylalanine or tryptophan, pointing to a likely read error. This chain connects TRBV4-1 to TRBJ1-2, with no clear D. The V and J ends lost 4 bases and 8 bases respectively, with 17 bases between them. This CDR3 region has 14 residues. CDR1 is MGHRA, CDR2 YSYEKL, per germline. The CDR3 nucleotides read TGCGCCAGCAGCCCCCCAGGCGGGGTGCAGGGCTACACCCTC. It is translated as CASSPPGGVQGYTL.

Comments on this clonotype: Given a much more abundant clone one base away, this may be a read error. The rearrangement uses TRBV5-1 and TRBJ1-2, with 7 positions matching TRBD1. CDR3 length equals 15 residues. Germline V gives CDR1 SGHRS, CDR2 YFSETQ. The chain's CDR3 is CASSPETGPSYGHTF. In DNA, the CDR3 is TGCGCCAGCAGTCCGGAGACAGGGCCTAGCTATGGCCACACCTTC. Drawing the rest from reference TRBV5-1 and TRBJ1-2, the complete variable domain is KAGVTQTPRYLIKTRGQQVTLSCSPISGHRSVSWYQQTPGQGLQFLFEYFSETQRNKGNFPGRFSGRQFSNSRSEMNVSTLELGDSALYLCASSPETGPSYGHTFGSGTRLTVV.

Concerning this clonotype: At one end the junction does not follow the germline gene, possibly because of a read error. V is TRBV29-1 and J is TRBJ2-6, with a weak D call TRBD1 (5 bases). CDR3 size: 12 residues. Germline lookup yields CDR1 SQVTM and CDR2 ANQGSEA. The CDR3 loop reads CSADSGANVLAF. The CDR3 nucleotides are TGCAGCGCCGACTCTGGGGCCAACGTCCTGGCTTTC.